This TCR beta chain derives from a study of blood T cells in healthy people across ages. Study in general: In model experiments, template switching was able to capture about one barcoded beta molecule for every two T cells that were present. Findings of the study overall: Not knowing donor CMV status may have confounded expanded clonotype changes. Using unsorted PBMCs precluded a conclusive naive versus antigen-experienced comparison.

This clonotype was observed a handful of times. Its antigen is not known. CDR1 is MNHEY and CDR2 is SVGAGI in the germline V gene. V was trimmed by 6 bases and J by 8 bases, leaving 16 bases between them. This CDR3 has 13 amino acids. Combining a sample-barcoded 5' primer with a J-beta primer mix, a second PCR ran for roughly 7 to 12 cycles. MiXCR was run by TCRdb on the 5' RACE reads, yielding one entry per CDR3 protein. The sample contains around 1,900,000 distinct CDR3 sequences, roughly two fifths of which appear only once. There were healthy Caucasian individuals from Russia, aged about 6 to 95, serving as donors.

The sequenced sample was blood. This chain connects TRBV6-5 to TRBJ1-2; D unresolved. The clonotype was recovered from a human donor in good health. As DNA, the CDR3 is TGTGCCAGCAGCCCCGTGGGCCTTACGGGCTACACCTTC. Amino acid sequence: CASSPVGLTGYTF.